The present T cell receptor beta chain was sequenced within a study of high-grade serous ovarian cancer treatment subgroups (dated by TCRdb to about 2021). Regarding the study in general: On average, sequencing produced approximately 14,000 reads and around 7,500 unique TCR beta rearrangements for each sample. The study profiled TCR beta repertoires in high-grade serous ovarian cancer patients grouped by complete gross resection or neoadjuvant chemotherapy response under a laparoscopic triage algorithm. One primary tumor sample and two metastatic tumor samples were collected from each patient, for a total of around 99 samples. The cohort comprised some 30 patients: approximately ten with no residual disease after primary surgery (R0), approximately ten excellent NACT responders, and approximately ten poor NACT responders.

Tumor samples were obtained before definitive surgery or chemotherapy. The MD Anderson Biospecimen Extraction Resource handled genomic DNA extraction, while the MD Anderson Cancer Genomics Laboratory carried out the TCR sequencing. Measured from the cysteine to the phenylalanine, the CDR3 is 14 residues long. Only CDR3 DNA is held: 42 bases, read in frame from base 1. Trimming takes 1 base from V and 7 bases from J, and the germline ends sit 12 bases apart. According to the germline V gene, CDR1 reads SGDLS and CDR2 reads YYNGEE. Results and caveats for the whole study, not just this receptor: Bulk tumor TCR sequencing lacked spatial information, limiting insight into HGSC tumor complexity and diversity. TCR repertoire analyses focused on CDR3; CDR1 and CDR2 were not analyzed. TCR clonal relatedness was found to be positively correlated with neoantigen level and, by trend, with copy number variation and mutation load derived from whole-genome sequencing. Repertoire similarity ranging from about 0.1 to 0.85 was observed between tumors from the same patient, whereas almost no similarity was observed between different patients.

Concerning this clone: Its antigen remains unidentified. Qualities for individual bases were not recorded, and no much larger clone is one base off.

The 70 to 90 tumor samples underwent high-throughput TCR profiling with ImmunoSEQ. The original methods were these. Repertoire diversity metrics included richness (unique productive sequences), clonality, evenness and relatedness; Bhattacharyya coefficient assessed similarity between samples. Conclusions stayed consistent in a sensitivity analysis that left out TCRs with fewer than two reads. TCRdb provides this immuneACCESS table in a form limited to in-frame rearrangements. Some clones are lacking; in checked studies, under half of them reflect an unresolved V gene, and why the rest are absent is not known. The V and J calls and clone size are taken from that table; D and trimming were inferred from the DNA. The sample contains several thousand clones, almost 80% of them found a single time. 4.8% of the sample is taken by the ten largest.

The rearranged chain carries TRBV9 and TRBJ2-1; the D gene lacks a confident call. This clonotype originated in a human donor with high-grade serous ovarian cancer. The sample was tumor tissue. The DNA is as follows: TGTGCCAGCAGCGTAACCCTGACCCTTAATGAGCAGTTCTTC. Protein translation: CASSVTLTLNEQFF.